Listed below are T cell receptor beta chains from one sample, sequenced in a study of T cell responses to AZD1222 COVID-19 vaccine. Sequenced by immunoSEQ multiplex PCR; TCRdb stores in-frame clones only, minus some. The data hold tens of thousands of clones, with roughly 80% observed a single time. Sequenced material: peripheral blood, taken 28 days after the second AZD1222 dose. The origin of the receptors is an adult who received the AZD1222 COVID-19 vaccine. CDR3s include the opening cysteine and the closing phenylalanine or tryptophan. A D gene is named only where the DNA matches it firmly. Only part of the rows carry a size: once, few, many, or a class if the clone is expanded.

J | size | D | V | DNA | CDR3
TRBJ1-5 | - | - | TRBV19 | TGTGCCAGTAGTATTGGGGACGCGCAAGGGCCCCAGCATTTT | CASSIGDAQGPQHF
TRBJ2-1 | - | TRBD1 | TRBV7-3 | TGTGCCAGCAGCTCCCGACAGGGGGCGCGAAATGAGCAGTTCTTC | CASSSRQGARNEQFF
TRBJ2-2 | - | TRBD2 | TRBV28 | TGTGCCAGCAGGCGGGAGTCCCGGACGAACACCGGGGAGCTGTTTTTT | CASRRESRTNTGELFF
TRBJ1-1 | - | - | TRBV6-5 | TGTGCCAGCAGTTTAACTGGGACGAGTGAAGCTTTCTTT | CASSLTGTSEAFF
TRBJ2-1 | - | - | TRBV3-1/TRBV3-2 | TGTGCCAGCAGCCAAAAATTTGTAGGGATCTCCTACAATGAGCAGTTCTTC | CASSQKFVGISYNEQFF
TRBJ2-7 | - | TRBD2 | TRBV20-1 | TGCAGTGCAGGACTAGCGGGAGTGAACTTTTTC | CSAGLAGVNFF
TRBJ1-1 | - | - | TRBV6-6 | TGTGCCAGCAGTTCTAGGGGTATGAACACTGAAGCTTTCTTT | CASSSRGMNTEAFF
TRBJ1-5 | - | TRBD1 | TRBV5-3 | TGTGCCAGAAGCGCTGCCGGGACAGGGGGGAAGAGCAATCAGCCCCAGCATTTT | CARSAAGTGGKSNQPQHF
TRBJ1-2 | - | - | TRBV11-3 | TGTGCCAGCAGCTTTCCAGCCATGGTAGGCTACACCTTC | CASSFPAMVGYTF
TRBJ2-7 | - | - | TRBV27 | TGTGCCAGCAGTTCCCGGGCCATGCTCTCCTACGAGCAGTACTTC | CASSSRAMLSYEQYF
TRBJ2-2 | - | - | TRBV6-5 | TGTGCCAGCAGTTCCCTGGGACCACGTAACACCGGGGAGCTGTTTTTT | CASSSLGPRNTGELFF
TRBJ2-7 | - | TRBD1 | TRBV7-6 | TGTGCCAGCAGCTCCCGACAGGGCCCAAAAAACCCCTACGAGCAGTACTTC | CASSSRQGPKNPYEQYF
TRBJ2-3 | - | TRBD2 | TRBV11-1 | TGTGCCAGCAGCTTACTTAGCGGGAGCACAGATACGCAGTATTTT | CASSLLSGSTDTQYF
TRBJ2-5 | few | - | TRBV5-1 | TGCGCCAGCAGCTTGGCCCCGTTGGGGGCGGGAGAGACCCAGTACTTC | CASSLAPLGAGETQYF
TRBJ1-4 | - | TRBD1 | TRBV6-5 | TGTGCCAGCAGTTACTCGCGCACAGGGGGGTTGGAAAAACTGTTTTTT | CASSYSRTGGLEKLFF
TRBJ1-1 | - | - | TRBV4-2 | TGTGCCAGCAGCCAAGATAACGGTAACACTGAAGCTTTCTTT | CASSQDNGNTEAFF
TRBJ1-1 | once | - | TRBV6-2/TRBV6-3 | TGTGCCAGCAGTACAACAGGTAGGAGAACTGAAGCTTTCTTT | CASSTTGRRTEAFF
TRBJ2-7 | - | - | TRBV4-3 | TGCGCCAGCAGCCAAGATACATGGAGCGGAGTCTACGAGCAGTACTTC | CASSQDTWSGVYEQYF
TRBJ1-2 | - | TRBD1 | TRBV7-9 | TGTGCCAGCACCACACCGGACAGGGGGGACTATGGCTACACCTTC | CASTTPDRGDYGYTF
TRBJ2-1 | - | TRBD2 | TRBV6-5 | TGTGCCAGCAGCGGGGGGACTAGCGGGAGTGATGAGCAGTTCTTC | CASSGGTSGSDEQFF
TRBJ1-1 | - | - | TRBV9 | TGTGCCAGCAGAGCCGGGGCCACGGGGGACACTGAAGCTTTCTTT | CASRAGATGDTEAFF
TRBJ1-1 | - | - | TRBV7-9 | TGTGCCAGCAGCTTAGAGGCAGCTTTCTTT | CASSLEAAFF
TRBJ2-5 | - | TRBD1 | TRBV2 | TGTGCCAGCAGCCCGGACAGGTACCAAGAGACCCAGTACTTC | CASSPDRYQETQYF
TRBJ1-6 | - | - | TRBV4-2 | TGTGCCAGCAGCCAAGTGGACAGACCCCTCCACTTT | CASSQVDRPLHF
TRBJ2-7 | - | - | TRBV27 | TGTGCCAGCAGTTTACTGGGGACCGCTTTAGTGTACGAGCAGTACTTC | CASSLLGTALVYEQYF
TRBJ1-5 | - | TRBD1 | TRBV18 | TGTGCCAGCTCTCAGGGGGTGGGAGGTCAGCCCCAGCATTTT | CASSQGVGGQPQHF
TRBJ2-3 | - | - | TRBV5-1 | TGCGCCAGCTACCCCGGAGGGTTAACAGATACGCAGTATTTT | CASYPGGLTDTQYF
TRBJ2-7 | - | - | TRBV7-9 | TGTGCCAGCAGCCCCGGGACGGTCCCCTACGAGCAGTACTTC | CASSPGTVPYEQYF
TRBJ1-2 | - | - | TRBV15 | TGTGCCACCAGCAGAGATGTGAGAAAGTCGGGCTACACCTTC | CATSRDVRKSGYTF
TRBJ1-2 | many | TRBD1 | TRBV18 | TGTGCCAGCTCACCATCAGGACAGGGGGAAGTTGGCTACACCTTC | CASSPSGQGEVGYTF
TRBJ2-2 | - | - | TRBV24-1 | TGTGCCACCAGTGATCCGTTTTACACCGGGGAGCTGTTTTTT | CATSDPFYTGELFF
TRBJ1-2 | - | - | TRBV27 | TGTGCCAGCAGTCAGGGAACTGGGGGCTACACCTTC | CASSQGTGGYTF
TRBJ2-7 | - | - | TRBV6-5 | TGTGCCAGCAGCGCGGGGCAGGGGGCCTACGAGCAGTACTTC | CASSAGQGAYEQYF
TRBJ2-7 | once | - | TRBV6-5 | TGTGCCAGCAGTTTCCTTGAGGAGCAGTACTTC | CASSFLEEQYF
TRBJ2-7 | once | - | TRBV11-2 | TGTGCCAGCAGCTTAGAAGGCTACGAGCAGTACTTC | CASSLEGYEQYF
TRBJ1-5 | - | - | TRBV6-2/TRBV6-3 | TGTGCCAGCAGTCGCCGATTTGAGGGCAATCAGCCCCAGCATTTT | CASSRRFEGNQPQHF
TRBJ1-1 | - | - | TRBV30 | TGTGCCTGGAGTGTACGGAGGGTGAACACTGAAGCTTTCTTT | CAWSVRRVNTEAFF
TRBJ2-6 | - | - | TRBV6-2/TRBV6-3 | TGTGCCAGCAGTTTCTCGGGCAGGACAATGTCTGGGGCCAACGTCCTGACTTTC | CASSFSGRTMSGANVLTF
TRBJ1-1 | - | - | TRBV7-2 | TGTGCCAGCAGCCTCTACAGAGACACTGAAGCTTTCTTT | CASSLYRDTEAFF
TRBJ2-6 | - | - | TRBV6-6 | TGTGCCAGCAGTCCTCTGTCCCTTTACTCTGGGGCCAACGTCCTGACTTTC | CASSPLSLYSGANVLTF
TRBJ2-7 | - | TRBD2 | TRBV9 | TGTGCCAGCAAGAGGGGACTAGGCTCCTACGAGCAGTACTTC | CASKRGLGSYEQYF
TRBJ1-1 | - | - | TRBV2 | TGTGCCAGCAGTCGTTCCTTGAACACTGAAGCTTTCTTT | CASSRSLNTEAFF
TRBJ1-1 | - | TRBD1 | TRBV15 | TGTGCCACCAAGAAGGACAGGGTCGACACTGAAGCTTTCTTT | CATKKDRVDTEAFF
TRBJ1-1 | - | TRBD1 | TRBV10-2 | TGCGCCAGCAGTGATCATGACAGGGGGAACACTGAAGCTTTCTTT | CASSDHDRGNTEAFF
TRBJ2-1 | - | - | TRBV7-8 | TGTGCCAGCAGCCGGGGCGCCCGAAATGAGCAGTTCTTC | CASSRGARNEQFF
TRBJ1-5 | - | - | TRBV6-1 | TGTGCCAGCAGTGAGAATTTCAATCAGCCCCAGCATTTT | CASSENFNQPQHF
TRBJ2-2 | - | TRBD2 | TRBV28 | TGTGCCAGCAGTCCCGGACTAGCGGGAAGTCTCTACACCGGGGAGCTGTTTTTT | CASSPGLAGSLYTGELFF